This entry lists 29 T cell receptor beta chains sequenced from one sample in a study of cytomegalovirus exposure and HLA in healthy donors. PCR primers comprised 60 Vbeta and 13 Jbeta primers. This table comes from immunoSEQ multiplex PCR, and its TCRdb copy is limited to in-frame clones, with some not included. The sample comprises about 98,000 clones, about 81% of which are singletons, and roughly 1.4% rests with the top ten. Source material: PBMCs. The receptors were sampled from a man in his forties in good health and CMV-seronegative.

This clone was observed a handful of times. V and J are TRBV6-6 and TRBJ2-7; 10 nucleotides match TRBD2. The junction had 0 bases not matched to a gene; V was cut back by 7 bases and J by 0 bases. Germline V gene lookup returns CDR1 MNHNY and CDR2 SVGAGI (reference sequence). The CDR3 has 13 residues. This chain's CDR3 is CASKRGGSYEQYF. In DNA form, the CDR3 reads TGTGCCAGCAAGCGGGGGGGCTCCTACGAGCAGTACTTC.

The gene calls are TRBV5-8 and TRBJ1-5; D remains ambiguous. V lost 2 bases and J 0 bases, leaving 6 bases between the germline ends. CDR3 length: 14 amino acids. Germline lookup yields CDR1 SGHTS and CDR2 YDEGEE. The CDR3 DNA follows: TGTGCCAGCAGCTTTGACACTAGCAATCAGCCCCAGCATTTT. Amino acids: CASSFDTSNQPQHF.

This clone has a single count. J is TRBJ2-4 and V is TRBV7-8; tentatively, D is TRBD1 (6 bases). CDR1 is SGHVS and CDR2 is FQNEAQ in the germline V gene. This CDR3 is 14 amino acids long. The V and J ends lost 4 bases and 8 bases respectively, with 15 bases between them. DNA for the CDR3: TGTGCCAGCAGCTCCCCCACAGGGCAGGACATTCAGTACTTC. This translates into CASSSPTGQDIQYF.

The CDR3 sequence: CASSPVRDYGYTF. In DNA form, the CDR3 reads TGTGCCAGCAGCCCCGTCCGGGACTATGGCTACACCTTC. The chain combines TRBV28 with TRBJ1-2; unclear D gene. The CDR3 spans 13 residues. The germline V gene has CDR1 MDHEN and CDR2 SYDVKM. The V and J ends lost 6 bases and 3 bases respectively, with 11 bases between them.

The V call is TRBV5-1, the J call TRBJ1-1; D is possibly TRBD1 (6 bases). CDR3 length equals 15 residues. Trimming took 3 bases from V and 1 from J, leaving 13 bases between them. Germline lookup yields CDR1 SGHRS and CDR2 YFSETQ. In DNA form, the CDR3 reads TGCGCCAGCAGCTCACAGGGACCCAAGAACACTGAAGCTTTCTTT. This codes for CASSSQGPKNTEAFF. Looking up the rest from reference TRBV5-1 and TRBJ1-1 gives the full variable domain: KAGVTQTPRYLIKTRGQQVTLSCSPISGHRSVSWYQQTPGQGLQFLFEYFSETQRNKGNFPGRFSGRQFSNSRSEMNVSTLELGDSALYLCASSSQGPKNTEAFFGQGTRLTVV.

The rearrangement links TRBV19 to TRBJ2-3; D is perhaps TRBD2 (5 bases). Germline loops: CDR1 LNHDA, CDR2 SQIVND (reference sequence). Trimming removed 0 bases at V and 4 bases at J, with 11 bases between. The CDR3 totals 15 residues. DNA for the CDR3: TGTGCCAGTAGTATAGAAACTAGAATCTCAGATACGCAGTATTTT. This sequence encodes CASSIETRISDTQYF. The complete variable domain, with remaining parts taken from reference TRBV19 and TRBJ2-3, reads DGGITQSPKYLFRKEGQNVTLSCEQNLNHDAMYWYRQDPGQGLRLIYYSQIVNDFQKGDIAEGYSVSREKKESFPLTVTSAQKNPTAFYLCASSIETRISDTQYFGPGTRLTVL.

V is TRBV19 and J is TRBJ1-2, with D tentatively TRBD1 (5 bases). Between the trimmed V and J ends, which lost 4 bases and 1 base, there was a span of 13 bases. Germline CDR1 LNHDA, CDR2 SQIVND (reference sequence). This CDR3 region has 15 residues. The CDR3 reads CASSKRQSNNYGYTF. The CDR3 bases are TGTGCCAGTAGTAAAAGACAGTCGAATAACTATGGCTACACCTTC.

The rearrangement joins TRBV7-6 to TRBJ2-1, with 12 bases identical to TRBD2. V dropped 5 bases and J dropped 6; count of bases not matched to a gene: 5. CDR1 is SGHVS, CDR2 FNYEAQ, per germline. The CDR3 consists of 15 residues. The CDR3: CASSRLAGVGNEQFF. As DNA, the CDR3 is TGTGCCAGCAGCAGACTAGCGGGGGTGGGCAATGAGCAGTTCTTC.

V gene TRBV7-2 combines with J gene TRBJ1-2; maybe TRBD1 (6 bases). The V and J ends lost 5 bases and 5 bases respectively, with 12 bases between them. This CDR3 has 13 residues. Germline V gene lookup returns CDR1 SGHTA and CDR2 FQGNSA. CDR3 in DNA: TGTGCCAGCAGCAGCAAACAGGGTTATGGCTACACCTTC. Translating gives CASSSKQGYGYTF.

The chain is built from TRBV10-1 and TRBJ1-2; D is perhaps TRBD1 (6 bases). V was clipped by 3 bases and J by 2 bases, with 16 bases between them. Germline V gene lookup returns CDR1 WNHNN and CDR2 SYGVQD (reference sequence). The CDR3 covers 16 residues. The CDR3 region is CASSEYWGLGNYGYTF. CDR3 DNA sequence: TGCGCCAGCAGTGAATATTGGGGGCTAGGAAACTATGGCTACACCTTC.

J is TRBJ2-7 and V is TRBV27; tentatively, D is TRBD1 (6 bases). The CDR3 is 14 amino acids. Germline V gene sequence: CDR1 MNHEY, CDR2 SMNVEV (reference sequence). V lost 1 base, J lost 3 bases, and 10 bases lay in between. The DNA for the CDR3 is TGTGCCAGCAGTTTATTTCGGACAGACTACGAGCAGTACTTC. Translation gives CASSLFRTDYEQYF.

V is TRBV28 and J is TRBJ1-1; the D is unclear. Trimming removed 2 bases at V and 6 bases at J, with 10 bases between. This CDR3 comprises 13 residues. The germline gives CDR1 MDHEN, CDR2 SYDVKM. CDR3 amino acids: CASSLGSVPEAFF. Here the CDR3 DNA reads TGTGCCAGCAGTTTAGGGAGTGTCCCTGAAGCTTTCTTT.

The chain couples TRBV9 to TRBJ2-3, with 15 positions matching TRBD2. Germline loops: CDR1 SGDLS, CDR2 YYNGEE. There are 18 residues in the CDR3. Trimming removed 4 bases from V and 4 bases from J; junction bases left unmatched: 10. This CDR3 reads CASSPRTSGGGWADTQYF. The CDR3 nucleotides read TGTGCCAGCAGCCCGAGGACTAGCGGGGGGGGGTGGGCAGATACGCAGTATTTT.

This chain joins TRBV6-5 and TRBJ2-7, with no clear D. The CDR3 length is 11 residues. V shed 6 bases and J shed 4 bases, with 7 bases lying between them. CDR1 and CDR2 (germline): MNHEY, SVGAGI. CDR3 sequence reads: CASRQIYEQYF. CDR3 in DNA: TGTGCCAGCAGGCAGATTTACGAGCAGTACTTC.

This clone was seen a handful of times. V is TRBV19 and J is TRBJ2-2; D possibly corresponds to TRBD2 (5 bases). Germline V gene data show CDR1 as LNHDA and CDR2 as SQIVND (reference sequence). CDR3 length: 15 amino acids. The germline V and J ends were trimmed by 3 bases and 4 bases, with 12 bases remaining between them. This chain's CDR3 is CASSMAGAITGELFF. CDR3 DNA: TGTGCCAGTAGTATGGCGGGCGCGATCACCGGGGAGCTGTTTTTT.

The genes are TRBV7-2 and TRBJ1-1, with D tentatively TRBD1 (6 bases). This CDR3 is built from 17 residues. V lost 1 base, J lost 0 bases, and 15 bases lay in between. Germline CDR1 and CDR2: SGHTA and FQGNSA. CDR3 in DNA: TGTGCCAGCAGCTTAGATCGGACAGACCGAATGAACACTGAAGCTTTCTTT. Translation gives CASSLDRTDRMNTEAFF.

The chain has TRBV19 and TRBJ1-4; a possible D gene is TRBD1 (6 bases). The germline V and J ends were trimmed by 6 bases and 0 bases, with 14 bases remaining between them. In germline, CDR1 is LNHDA, CDR2 SQIVND (reference sequence). The CDR3 is 16 residues long. This chain's CDR3 is CASSQWGHATNEKLFF. Written as DNA, the CDR3 is TGTGCCAGTAGCCAATGGGGGCATGCAACTAATGAAAAACTGTTTTTT.

The chain recombines TRBV6-5 with TRBJ1-2; D perhaps matches TRBD1 (5 bases). CDR3 size: 13 residues. Germline CDR1 reads MNHEY; CDR2 reads SVGAGI. The V and J ends lost 8 bases and 4 bases respectively, with 14 bases between them. CDR3: CASHRGVGYGYTF. The CDR3 bases are TGTGCCAGCCACCGGGGGGTTGGCTATGGCTACACCTTC.

This chain links TRBV29-1 with TRBJ1-3, with 7 positions matching TRBD1. Germline V gene data show CDR1 as SQVTM and CDR2 as ANQGSEA. CDR3 length: 14 amino acids. V lost 6 bases, J lost 2 bases, and 7 bases stayed unmatched. For the CDR3, the DNA is TGCAGCGTCGCTATCGGGACAGCTGGAAACACCATATATTTT. It codes for CSVAIGTAGNTIYF.

The chain recombines TRBV5-1 with TRBJ1-6; D remains unclear. Trimming shortened V by 1 base and J by 14 bases, and 13 bases separated the two germline ends. This CDR3 has 13 residues. The germline CDR1 and CDR2 sequences are SGHRS and YFSETQ. Written as DNA, the CDR3 is TGCGCCAGCAGCTTGTCCCGGGAAAGCACCCTCCACTTT. Its translation: CASSLSRESTLHF.

V gene TRBV5-4 combines with J gene TRBJ2-2; D is ambiguous. Germline V lookup: CDR1 SGHNT, CDR2 YYREEE (reference sequence). The CDR3 extends over 12 amino acids. Deletions cut 9 bases from V and 7 bases from J, with 13 bases between. CDR3 loop: CATPVGDGELFF. CDR3 DNA: TGTGCCACACCGGTTGGTGACGGGGAGCTGTTTTTT.

The chain couples TRBV5-5 to TRBJ1-1, with 8 bases that match TRBD1. Germline V gives CDR1 SGHKS, CDR2 YYEKEE (reference sequence). This CDR3 is 16 amino acids long. V shed 5 bases and J 4 bases; nucleotides not matched to a gene: 13. The CDR3 bases are TGTGCCAGCAGTCTCGGTCGTGGGCAGGGGGCCACTGAAGCTTTCTTT. Translating it yields CASSLGRGQGATEAFF.

The chain combines TRBV2 with TRBJ2-1, with 12 bases matching TRBD1. V was clipped by 3 bases and J by 14 bases; unmatched bases: 11. Germline V gives CDR1 SNHLY, CDR2 FYNNEI. CDR3 length equals 15 residues. The CDR3 loop is CASSEVGTGGIGKFF. The CDR3, as DNA: TGTGCCAGCAGTGAGGTTGGGACAGGGGGCATCGGTAAGTTCTTC.

A note on this clone: The germline gene is not matched at one end of the junction; a read error may be the cause. J is TRBJ2-7 and V is TRBV7-9; TRBD1 agrees at 7 bases. This CDR3 spans 18 amino acids. The germline V gene encodes CDR1 SEHNR and CDR2 FQNEAQ (reference sequence). The CDR3 spells CSSSLSSLATGFVYEQYF. The CDR3 DNA follows: TGTTCCAGCAGCTTATCATCTTTAGCGACAGGGTTCGTCTACGAGCAGTACTTC.

The V and J genes are TRBV5-5 and TRBJ1-4, with D possibly matching TRBD1 (6 bases). The germline V gene encodes CDR1 SGHKS and CDR2 YYEKEE (reference sequence). CDR3 length: 14 residues. V was trimmed by 3 bases and J by 10 bases, leaving 16 bases between them. The DNA of the CDR3 is TGTGCCAGCAGCTCACAGGGACCGGCGGGAAAACTGTTTTTT. This translates into CASSSQGPAGKLFF.

This sequence joins TRBV5-1 and TRBJ2-3; 8 bases fit TRBD1. Germline V gene lookup returns CDR1 SGHRS and CDR2 YFSETQ. This CDR3 has 12 residues. V shed 4 bases and J 5 bases; nucleotides not matched to a gene: 0. CDR3 amino acids: CASSTGGDTQYF. CDR3 bases: TGCGCCAGCAGCACAGGGGGAGATACGCAGTATTTT.

This clone was observed a few times. The chain joins TRBV27 to TRBJ2-7; 8 bases align to TRBD2. The CDR3 runs to 14 residues. The germline V gene has CDR1 MNHEY and CDR2 SMNVEV (reference sequence). V shed 6 bases, J shed 2 bases, and the junction held 6 bases outside the gene matches. The CDR3 spells CASRNSGAAYEQYF. CDR3 in DNA: TGTGCCAGCAGAAATAGCGGGGCCGCCTACGAGCAGTACTTC.

In DNA form, the CDR3 reads TGTGCCAGCAGAGGGACAGGTAACAATCAGCCCCAGCATTTT. Translation: CASRGTGNNQPQHF. This chain links TRBV28 with TRBJ1-5, with 8 nucleotides matching TRBD1. The ends lost 6 bases at V and 3 bases at J; junction bases unmatched: 4. The CDR3 extends over 14 amino acids. CDR1 is MDHEN, CDR2 SYDVKM, per germline.

The CDR3 sequence: CASSSTGGSNQPQHF. The CDR3 DNA reads TGTGCCAGCAGCTCGACAGGGGGAAGCAATCAGCCCCAGCATTTT. The chain uses TRBV5-5 and TRBJ1-5; 9 nucleotides match TRBD1. CDR1 and CDR2 (germline): SGHKS, YYEKEE (reference sequence). The CDR3 spans 15 residues. The V gene end was trimmed by 3 bases and the J gene end by 1 base; junction bases not matched to a gene: 2.